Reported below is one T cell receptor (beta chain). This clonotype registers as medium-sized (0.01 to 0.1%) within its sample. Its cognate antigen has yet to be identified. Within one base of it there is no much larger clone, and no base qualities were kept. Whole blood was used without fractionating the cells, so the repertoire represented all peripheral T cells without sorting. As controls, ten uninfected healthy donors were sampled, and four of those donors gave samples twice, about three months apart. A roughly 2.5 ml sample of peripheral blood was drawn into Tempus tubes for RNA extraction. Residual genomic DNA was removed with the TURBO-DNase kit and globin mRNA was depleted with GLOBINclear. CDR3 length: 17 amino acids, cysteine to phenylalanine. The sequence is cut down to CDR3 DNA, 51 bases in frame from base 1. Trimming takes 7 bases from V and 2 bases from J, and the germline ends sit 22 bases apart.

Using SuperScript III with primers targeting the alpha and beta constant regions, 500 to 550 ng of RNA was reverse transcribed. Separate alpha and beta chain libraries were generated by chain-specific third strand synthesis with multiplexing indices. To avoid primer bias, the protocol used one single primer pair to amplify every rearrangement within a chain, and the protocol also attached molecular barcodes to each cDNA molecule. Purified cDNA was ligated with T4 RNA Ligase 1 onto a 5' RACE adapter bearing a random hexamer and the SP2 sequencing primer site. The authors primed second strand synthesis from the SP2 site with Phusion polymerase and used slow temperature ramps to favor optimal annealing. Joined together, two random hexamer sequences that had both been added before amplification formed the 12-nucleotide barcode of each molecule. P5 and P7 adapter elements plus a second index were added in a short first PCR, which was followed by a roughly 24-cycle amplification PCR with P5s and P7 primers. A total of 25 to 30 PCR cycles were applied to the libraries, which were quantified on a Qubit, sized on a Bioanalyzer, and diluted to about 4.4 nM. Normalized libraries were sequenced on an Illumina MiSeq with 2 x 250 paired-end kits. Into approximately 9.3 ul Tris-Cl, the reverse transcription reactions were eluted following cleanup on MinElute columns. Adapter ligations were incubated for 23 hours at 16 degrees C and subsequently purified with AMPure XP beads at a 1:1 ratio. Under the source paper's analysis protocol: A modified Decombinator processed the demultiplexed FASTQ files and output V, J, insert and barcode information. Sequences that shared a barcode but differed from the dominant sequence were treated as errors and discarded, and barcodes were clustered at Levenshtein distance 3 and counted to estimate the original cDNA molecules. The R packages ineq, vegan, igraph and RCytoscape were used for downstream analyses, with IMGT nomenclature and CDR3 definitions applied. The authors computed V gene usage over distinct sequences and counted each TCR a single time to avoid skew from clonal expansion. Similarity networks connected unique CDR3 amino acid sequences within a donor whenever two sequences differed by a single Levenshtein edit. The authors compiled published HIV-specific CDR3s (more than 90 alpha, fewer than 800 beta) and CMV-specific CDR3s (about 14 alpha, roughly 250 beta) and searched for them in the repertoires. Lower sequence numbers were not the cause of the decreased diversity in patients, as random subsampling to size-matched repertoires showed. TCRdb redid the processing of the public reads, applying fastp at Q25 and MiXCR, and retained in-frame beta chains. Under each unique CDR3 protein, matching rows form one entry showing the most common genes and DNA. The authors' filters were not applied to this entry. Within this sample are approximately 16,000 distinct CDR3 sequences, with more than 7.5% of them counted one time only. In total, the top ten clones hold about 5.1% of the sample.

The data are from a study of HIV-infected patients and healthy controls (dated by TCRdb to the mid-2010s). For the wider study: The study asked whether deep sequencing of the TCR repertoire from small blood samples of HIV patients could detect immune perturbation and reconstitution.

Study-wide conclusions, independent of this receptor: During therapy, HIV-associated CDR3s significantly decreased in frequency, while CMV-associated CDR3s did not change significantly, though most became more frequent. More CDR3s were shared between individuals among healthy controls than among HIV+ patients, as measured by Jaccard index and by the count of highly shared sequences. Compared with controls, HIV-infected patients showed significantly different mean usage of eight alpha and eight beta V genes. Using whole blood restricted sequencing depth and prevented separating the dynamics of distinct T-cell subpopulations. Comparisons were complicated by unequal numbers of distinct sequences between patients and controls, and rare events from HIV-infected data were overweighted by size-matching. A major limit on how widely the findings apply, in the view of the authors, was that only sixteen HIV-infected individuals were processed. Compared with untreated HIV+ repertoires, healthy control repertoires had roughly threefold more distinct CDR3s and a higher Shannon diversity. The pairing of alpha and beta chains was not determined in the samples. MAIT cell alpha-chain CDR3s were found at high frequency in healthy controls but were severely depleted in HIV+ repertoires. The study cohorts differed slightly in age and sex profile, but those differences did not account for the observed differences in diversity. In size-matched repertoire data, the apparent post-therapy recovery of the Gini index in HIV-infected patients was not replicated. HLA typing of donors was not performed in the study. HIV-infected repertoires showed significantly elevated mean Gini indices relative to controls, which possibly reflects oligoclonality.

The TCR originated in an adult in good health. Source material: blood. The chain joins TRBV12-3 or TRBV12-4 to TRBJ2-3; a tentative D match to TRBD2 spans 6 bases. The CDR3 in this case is CASTGDSQKLNTDTQYF. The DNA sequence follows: TGTGCCAGCACGGGGGATAGCCAAAAACTTAACACAGATACGCAGTATTTT.